The T cell receptor (beta chain) described here comes from a study of shared clonotypes between healthy human individuals. Findings of the study overall: What naive subsets generally showed was a larger estimated richness than memory subsets showed. Relative to their counterparts shared across all four donors, non-shared clonotypes exhibited diminished generation probabilities.

Only in-frame clones appear in the TCRdb table, and some are missing; sequencing was by immunoSEQ multiplex PCR. The sample holds some 2,500,000 clones, 80% to 95% seen once. In this sample, this clone turned up once. Its antigen is still unknown. Other DNA sequences in this specimen translate into the identical CDR3. The CDR3 spans 15 residues. Trimming left V 0 bases short and J 0 bases short, with 9 bases between. From germline, CDR1 is SGHRS and CDR2 YFSETQ. Sequencing was done on a sample of naive CD4+ T cells from PBMCs. The subset: CD45RA+ positively selected. The chain combines TRBV5-1 with TRBJ1-1; D perhaps matches TRBD1 (5 bases). The source of this sequence is a man between 18 and 35 years old in good health. Some clones in this sample may be carry-over from other donors' samples. Written as DNA, the CDR3 is TGCGCCAGCAGCTTGGGACAGACCATGAACACTGAAGCTTTCTTT. Amino acid sequence: CASSLGQTMNTEAFF.